The T cell receptor (beta chain) described here comes from a study of beta chain features in type 1 diabetes. Expressed TCRB transcripts got sequenced, as all isolated RNA was reverse transcribed. The assay was immunoSEQ multiplex PCR, and TCRdb's table has in-frame clones only and misses some. This sample has a few hundred thousand clones, with approximately 30% found just once. Worth noting for this clone: Its cognate antigen is unknown. At the DNA level, this CDR3 is encoded by other sequences in the same sample as well.

Findings of the study overall: Unsettled here was the matter of whether HLA type influences TCRB rearrangement.

The sequencing sample was made of naive CD4+ T cells from blood. The origin of this receptor is a man younger than 35 in good health.

CDR3 protein: CASSLGLGTDTQYF. DNA for the CDR3: TGCGCCAGCAGCCTTGGACTGGGCACAGATACGCAGTATTTT. The J gene is TRBJ2-3, the V gene TRBV5-1; D perhaps matches TRBD2 (5 bases). The CDR3 runs 14 residues. Trimming removed 4 bases from V and 1 base from J, with 10 bases in between. CDR1 is SGHRS and CDR2 is YFSETQ in the germline V gene.